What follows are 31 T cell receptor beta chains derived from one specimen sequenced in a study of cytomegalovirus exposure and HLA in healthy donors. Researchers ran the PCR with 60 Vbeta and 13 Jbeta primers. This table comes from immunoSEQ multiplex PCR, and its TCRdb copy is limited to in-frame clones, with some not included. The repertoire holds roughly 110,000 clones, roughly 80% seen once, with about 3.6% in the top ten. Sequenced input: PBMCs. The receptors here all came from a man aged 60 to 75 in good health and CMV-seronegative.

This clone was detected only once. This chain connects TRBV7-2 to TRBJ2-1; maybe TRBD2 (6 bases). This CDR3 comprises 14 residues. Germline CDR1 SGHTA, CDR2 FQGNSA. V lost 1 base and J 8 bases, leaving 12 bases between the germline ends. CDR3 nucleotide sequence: TGTGCCAGCAGCTTAGGCTCCGGAGGGGATGAGCAGTTCTTC. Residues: CASSLGSGGDEQFF.

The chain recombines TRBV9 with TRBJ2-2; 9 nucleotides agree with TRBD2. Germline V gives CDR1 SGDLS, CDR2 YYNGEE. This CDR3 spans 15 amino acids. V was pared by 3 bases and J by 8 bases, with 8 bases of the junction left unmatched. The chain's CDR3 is CASSAAGGRLGELFF. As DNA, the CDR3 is TGTGCCAGCAGCGCGGCGGGGGGGCGCCTTGGGGAGCTGTTTTTT. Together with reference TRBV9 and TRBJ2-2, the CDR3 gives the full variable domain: DSGVTQTPKHLITATGQRVTLRCSPRSGDLSVYWYQQSLDQGLQFLIQYYNGEERAKGNILERFSAQQFPDLHSELNLSSLELGDSALYFCASSAAGGRLGELFFGEGSRLTVL.

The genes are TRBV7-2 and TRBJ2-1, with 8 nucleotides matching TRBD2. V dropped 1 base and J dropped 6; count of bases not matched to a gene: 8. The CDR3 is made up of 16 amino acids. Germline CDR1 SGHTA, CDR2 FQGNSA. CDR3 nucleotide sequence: TGTGCCAGCAGCTTAGGCATTGCGGGGGGAAGCAATGAGCAGTTCTTC. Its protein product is CASSLGIAGGSNEQFF.

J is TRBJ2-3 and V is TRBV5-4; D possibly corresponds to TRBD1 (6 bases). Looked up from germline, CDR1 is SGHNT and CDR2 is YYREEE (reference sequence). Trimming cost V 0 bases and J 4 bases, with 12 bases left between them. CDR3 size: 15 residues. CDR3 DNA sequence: TGTGCCAGCAGCTTGGAACAGGGAAGGGCAGATACGCAGTATTTT. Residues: CASSLEQGRADTQYF.

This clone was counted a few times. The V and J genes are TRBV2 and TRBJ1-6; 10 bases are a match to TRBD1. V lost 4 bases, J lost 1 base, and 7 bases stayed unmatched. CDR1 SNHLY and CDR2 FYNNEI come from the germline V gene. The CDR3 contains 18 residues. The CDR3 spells CASSVKRQGASYNSPLHF. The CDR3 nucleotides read TGTGCCAGCAGTGTGAAGAGACAGGGGGCTTCCTATAATTCACCCCTCCACTTT.

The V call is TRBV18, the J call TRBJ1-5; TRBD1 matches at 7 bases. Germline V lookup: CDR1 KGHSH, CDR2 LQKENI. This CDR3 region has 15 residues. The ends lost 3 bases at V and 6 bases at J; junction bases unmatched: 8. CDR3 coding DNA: TGTGCCAGCTCACCGCGTGACAGGGAGGTTCAGCCCCAGCATTTT. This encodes CASSPRDREVQPQHF. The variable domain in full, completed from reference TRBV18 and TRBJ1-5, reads NAGVMQNPRHLVRRRGQEARLRCSPMKGHSHVYWYRQLPEEGLKFMVYLQKENIIDESGMPKERFSAEFPKEGPSILRIQQVVRGDSAAYFCASSPRDREVQPQHFGDGTRLSIL.

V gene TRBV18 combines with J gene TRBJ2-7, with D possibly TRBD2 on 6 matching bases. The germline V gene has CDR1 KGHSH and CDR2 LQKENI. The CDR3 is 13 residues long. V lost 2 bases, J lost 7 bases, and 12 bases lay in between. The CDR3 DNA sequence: TGTGCCAGCTCACCAAGTGGGGGGTCTGAGCAGTACGTC. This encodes CASSPSGGSEQYV.

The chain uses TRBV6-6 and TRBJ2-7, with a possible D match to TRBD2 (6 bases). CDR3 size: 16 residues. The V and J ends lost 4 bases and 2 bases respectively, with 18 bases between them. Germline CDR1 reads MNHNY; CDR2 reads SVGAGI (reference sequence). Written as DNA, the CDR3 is TGTGCCAGCAGTTTCTCTAGCGAACTCCCCACCTACGAGCAGTACTTC. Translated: CASSFSSELPTYEQYF.

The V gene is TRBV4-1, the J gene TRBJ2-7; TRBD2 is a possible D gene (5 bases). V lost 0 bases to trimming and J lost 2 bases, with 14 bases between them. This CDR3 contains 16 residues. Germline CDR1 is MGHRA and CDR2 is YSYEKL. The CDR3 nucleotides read TGCGCCAGCAGCCAAGAGAGAGGCGGGCCTCCCTACGAGCAGTACTTC. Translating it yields CASSQERGGPPYEQYF.

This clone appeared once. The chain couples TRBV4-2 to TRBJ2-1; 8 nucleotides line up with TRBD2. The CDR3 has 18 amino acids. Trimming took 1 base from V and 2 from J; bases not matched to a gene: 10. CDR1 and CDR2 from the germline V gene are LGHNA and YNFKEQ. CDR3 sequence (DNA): TGTGCCAGCAGCCAAGCGGACGGGGCGGGGGGAGCCTACAATGAGCAGTTCTTC. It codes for CASSQADGAGGAYNEQFF.

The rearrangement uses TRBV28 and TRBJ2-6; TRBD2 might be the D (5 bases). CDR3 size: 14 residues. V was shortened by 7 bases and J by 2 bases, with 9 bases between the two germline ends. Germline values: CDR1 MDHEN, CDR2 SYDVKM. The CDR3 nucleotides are TGTGCCAGCACGGAGGTGGCTGGGGCCAACGTCCTGACTTTC. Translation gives CASTEVAGANVLTF. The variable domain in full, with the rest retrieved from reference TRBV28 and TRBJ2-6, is DVKVTQSSRYLVKRTGEKVFLECVQDMDHENMFWYRQDPGLGLRLIYFSYDVKMKEKGDIPEGYSVSREKKERFSLILESASTNQTSMYLCASTEVAGANVLTFGAGSRLTVL.

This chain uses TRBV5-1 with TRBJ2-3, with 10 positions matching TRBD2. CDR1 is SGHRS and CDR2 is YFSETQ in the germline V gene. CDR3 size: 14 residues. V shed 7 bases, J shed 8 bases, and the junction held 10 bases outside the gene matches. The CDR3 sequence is CASATLAGVGTQYF. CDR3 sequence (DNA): TGCGCCAGCGCGACTCTAGCGGGGGTTGGTACGCAGTATTTT.

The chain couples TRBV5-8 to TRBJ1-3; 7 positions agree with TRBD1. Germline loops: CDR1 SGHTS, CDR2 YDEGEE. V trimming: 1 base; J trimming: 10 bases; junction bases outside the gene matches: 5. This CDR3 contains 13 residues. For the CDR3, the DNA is TGTGCCAGCAGCTTGCACAGGGGATTTACCATATATTTT. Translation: CASSLHRGFTIYF. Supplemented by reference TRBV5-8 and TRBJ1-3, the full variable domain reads EAGVTQSPTHLIKTRGQQATLRCSPISGHTSVYWYQQALGLGLQFLLWYDEGEERNRGNFPPRFSGRQFPNYSSELNVNALELEDSALYLCASSLHRGFTIYFGEGSWLTVV.

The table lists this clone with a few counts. CDR3 loop: CAIRGVNQPQHF. For the CDR3, the DNA is TGTGCCATCAGGGGCGTCAATCAGCCCCAGCATTTT. The J gene is TRBJ1-5, the V gene TRBV10-3; D remains ambiguous. This CDR3 spans 12 amino acids. The germline V gene has CDR1 ENHRY and CDR2 SYGVKD. V shed 6 bases and J shed 3 bases, with 6 bases lying between them.

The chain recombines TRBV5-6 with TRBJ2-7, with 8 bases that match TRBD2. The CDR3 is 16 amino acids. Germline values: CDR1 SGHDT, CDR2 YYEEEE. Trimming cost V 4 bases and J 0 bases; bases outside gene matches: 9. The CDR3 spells CASSRGAGESSYEQYV. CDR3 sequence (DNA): TGTGCCAGCAGCAGAGGAGCGGGGGAGAGCTCCTACGAGCAGTACGTC.

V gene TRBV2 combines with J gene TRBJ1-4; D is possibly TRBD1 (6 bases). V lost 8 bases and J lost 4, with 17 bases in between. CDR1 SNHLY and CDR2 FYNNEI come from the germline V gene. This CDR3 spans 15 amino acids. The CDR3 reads CASLDRPWVNEKLFF. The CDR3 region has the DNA TGTGCCAGCTTAGACAGGCCTTGGGTTAATGAAAAACTGTTTTTT.

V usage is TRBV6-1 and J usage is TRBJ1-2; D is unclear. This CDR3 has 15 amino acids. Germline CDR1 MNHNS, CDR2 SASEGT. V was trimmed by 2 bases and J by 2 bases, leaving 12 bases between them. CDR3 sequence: CASSEFRAGNYGYTF. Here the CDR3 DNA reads TGTGCCAGCAGTGAATTTCGCGCAGGAAACTATGGCTACACCTTC.

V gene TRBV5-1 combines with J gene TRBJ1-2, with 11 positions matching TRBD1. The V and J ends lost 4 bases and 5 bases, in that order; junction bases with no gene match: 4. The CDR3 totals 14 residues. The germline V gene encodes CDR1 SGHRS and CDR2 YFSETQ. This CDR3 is CASSAGTGGYGYTF. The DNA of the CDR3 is TGCGCCAGCAGCGCCGGGACAGGGGGATATGGCTACACCTTC.

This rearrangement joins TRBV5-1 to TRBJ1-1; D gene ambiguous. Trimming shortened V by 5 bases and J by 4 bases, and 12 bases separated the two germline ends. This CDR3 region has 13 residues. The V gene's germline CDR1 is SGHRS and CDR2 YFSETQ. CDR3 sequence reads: CASSTDGGTEAFF. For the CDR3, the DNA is TGCGCCAGCAGTACAGACGGAGGCACTGAAGCTTTCTTT.

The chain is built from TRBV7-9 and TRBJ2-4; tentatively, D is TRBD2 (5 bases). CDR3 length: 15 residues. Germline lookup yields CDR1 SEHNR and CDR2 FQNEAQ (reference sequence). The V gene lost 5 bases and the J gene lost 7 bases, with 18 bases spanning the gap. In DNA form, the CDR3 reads TGTGCCAGCAGCCCCAAGTGGAGGTTGGGGAACATTCAGTACTTC. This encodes CASSPKWRLGNIQYF.

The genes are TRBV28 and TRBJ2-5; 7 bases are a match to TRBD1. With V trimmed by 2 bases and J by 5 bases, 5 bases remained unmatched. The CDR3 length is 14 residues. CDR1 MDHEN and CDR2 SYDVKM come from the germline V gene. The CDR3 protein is CASSLDRAWETQYF. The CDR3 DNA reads TGTGCCAGCAGTTTAGACAGGGCTTGGGAGACCCAGTACTTC.

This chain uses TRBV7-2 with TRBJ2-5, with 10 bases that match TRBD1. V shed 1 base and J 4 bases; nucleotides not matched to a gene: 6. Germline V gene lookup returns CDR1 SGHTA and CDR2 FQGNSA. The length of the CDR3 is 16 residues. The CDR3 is CASSLGDRGWGETQYF. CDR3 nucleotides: TGTGCCAGCAGCTTAGGGGACAGGGGTTGGGGAGAGACCCAGTACTTC.

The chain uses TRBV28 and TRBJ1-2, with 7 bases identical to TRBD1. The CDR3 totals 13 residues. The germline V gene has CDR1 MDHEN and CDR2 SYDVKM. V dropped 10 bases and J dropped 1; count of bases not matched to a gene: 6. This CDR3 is CATRGALNYGYTF. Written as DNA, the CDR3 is TGTGCCACCAGGGGGGCCCTTAACTATGGCTACACCTTC.

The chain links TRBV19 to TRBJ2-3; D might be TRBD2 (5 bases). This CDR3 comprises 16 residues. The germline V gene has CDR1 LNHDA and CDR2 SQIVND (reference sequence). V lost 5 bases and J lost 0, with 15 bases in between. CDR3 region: CASSLRWRASTDTQYF. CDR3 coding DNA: TGTGCCAGTAGTCTCCGCTGGCGGGCTAGCACAGATACGCAGTATTTT.

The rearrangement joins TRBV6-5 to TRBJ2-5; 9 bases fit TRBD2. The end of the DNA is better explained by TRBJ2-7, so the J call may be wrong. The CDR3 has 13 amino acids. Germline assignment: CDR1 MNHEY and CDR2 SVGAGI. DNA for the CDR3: TGTGCCAGCAGGGTAGCGGGGGTATACGAGCAGTACTTC. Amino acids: CASRVAGVYEQYF.

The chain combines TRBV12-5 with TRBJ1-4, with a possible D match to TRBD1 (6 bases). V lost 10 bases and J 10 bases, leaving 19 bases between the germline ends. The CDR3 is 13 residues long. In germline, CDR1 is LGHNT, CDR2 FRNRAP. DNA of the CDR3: TGTGCTAACCGGGACACCCTAATAGGAAAACTGTTTTTT. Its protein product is CANRDTLIGKLFF. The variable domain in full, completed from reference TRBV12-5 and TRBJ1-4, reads DARVTQTPRHKVTEMGQEVTMRCQPILGHNTVFWYRQTMMQGLELLAYFRNRAPLDDSGMPKDRFSAEMPDATLATLKIQPSEPRDSAVYFCANRDTLIGKLFFGSGTQLSVL.

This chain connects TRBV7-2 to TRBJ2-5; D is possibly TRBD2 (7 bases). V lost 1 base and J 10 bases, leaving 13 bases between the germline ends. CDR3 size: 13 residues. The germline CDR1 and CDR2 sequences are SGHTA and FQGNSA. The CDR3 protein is CASSLGGRGIQYF. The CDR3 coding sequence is TGTGCCAGCAGCTTAGGAGGGAGGGGGATCCAGTACTTC.

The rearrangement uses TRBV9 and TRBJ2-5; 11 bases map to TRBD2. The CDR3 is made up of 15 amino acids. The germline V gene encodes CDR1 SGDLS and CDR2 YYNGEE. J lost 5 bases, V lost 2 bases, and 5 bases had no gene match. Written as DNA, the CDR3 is TGTGCCAGCAGCGTTCTAGCGGGGGGAGGGGAGACCCAGTACTTC. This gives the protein CASSVLAGGGETQYF.

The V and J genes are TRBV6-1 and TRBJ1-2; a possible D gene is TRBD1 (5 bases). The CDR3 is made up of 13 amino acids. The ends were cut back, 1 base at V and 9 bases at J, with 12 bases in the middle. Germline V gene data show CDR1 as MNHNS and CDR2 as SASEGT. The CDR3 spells CASSEVGGGSYTF. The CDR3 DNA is TGTGCCAGCAGTGAAGTGGGGGGAGGGAGCTACACCTTC.

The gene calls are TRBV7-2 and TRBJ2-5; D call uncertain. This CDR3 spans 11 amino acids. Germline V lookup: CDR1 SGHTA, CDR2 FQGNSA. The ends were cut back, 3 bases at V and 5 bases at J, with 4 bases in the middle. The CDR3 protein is CASSFGETQYF. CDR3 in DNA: TGTGCCAGCAGCTTCGGTGAGACCCAGTACTTC.

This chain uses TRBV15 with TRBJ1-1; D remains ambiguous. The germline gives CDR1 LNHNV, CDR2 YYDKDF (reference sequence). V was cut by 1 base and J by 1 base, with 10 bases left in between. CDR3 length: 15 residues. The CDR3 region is CATSRGPGGNTEAFF. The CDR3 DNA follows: TGTGCCACCAGCAGAGGCCCAGGAGGGAACACTGAAGCTTTCTTT.